The TCR beta chain described here comes from a study of CD8 T cells in Susac syndrome. V gave up 8 bases and J gave up 8 bases, with 9 bases separating them. Germline CDR1 MNHEY, CDR2 SVGEGT. The CDR3 contains 10 residues. The RNA input was 0.5 to 1 ug, and it was reverse transcribed with random hexamers. TCRdb analysed the immunoSEQ multiplex PCR reads with MiXCR anew, one entry per CDR3 protein. Among fewer than 70,000 distinct CDR3 sequences listed, 95% were seen once. The chain is built from TRBV6-2 or TRBV6-3 and TRBJ1-1; D call uncertain. The receptor comes from a human donor in good health. The sample consisted of CD8+ T cells from PBMCs. This CDR3 is CASARLEAFF. DNA of the CDR3: TGTGCCAGCGCTCGACTCGAAGCTTTCTTT.